The TCR beta chain described here comes from a study of control samples from healthy donors and cancer patients. Trimming pared 8 bases from V and 8 bases from J, leaving 13 bases between. CDR1 is MNHEY and CDR2 is SMNVEV in the germline V gene (reference sequence). This CDR3 has 12 amino acids. Libraries were prepared by immunoSEQ multiplex PCR; TCRdb keeps only in-frame clonotypes and omits some of them. Of 100,000 to 150,000 clones in the sample, 80% to 95% are singletons; the top ten hold around 7.9%. This TCR was sampled from a man aged 18 to 35 in good health. The sample consisted of blood. The gene calls are TRBV27 and TRBJ1-5, with no clear D. The CDR3: CASAGGREPQHF. CDR3 nucleotides: TGTGCCAGCGCTGGCGGACGGGAGCCCCAGCATTTT.